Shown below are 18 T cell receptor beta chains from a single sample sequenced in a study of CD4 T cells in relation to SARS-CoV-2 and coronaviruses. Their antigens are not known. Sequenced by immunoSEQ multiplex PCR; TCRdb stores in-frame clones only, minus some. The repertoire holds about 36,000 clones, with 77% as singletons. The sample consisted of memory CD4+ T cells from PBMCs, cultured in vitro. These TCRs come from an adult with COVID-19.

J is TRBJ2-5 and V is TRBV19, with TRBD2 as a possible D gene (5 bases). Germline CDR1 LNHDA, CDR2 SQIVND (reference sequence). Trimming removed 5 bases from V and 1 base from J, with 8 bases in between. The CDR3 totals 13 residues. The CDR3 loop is CASSDYSQETQYF. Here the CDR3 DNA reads TGTGCCAGTAGTGACTACTCCCAAGAGACCCAGTACTTC.

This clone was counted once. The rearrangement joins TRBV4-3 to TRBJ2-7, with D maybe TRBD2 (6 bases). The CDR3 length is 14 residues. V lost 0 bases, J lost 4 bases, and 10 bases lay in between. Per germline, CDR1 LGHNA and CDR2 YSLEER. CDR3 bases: TGCGCCAGCAGCCAAGATCGGGGGAGGTACGAGCAGTACTTC. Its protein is CASSQDRGRYEQYF.

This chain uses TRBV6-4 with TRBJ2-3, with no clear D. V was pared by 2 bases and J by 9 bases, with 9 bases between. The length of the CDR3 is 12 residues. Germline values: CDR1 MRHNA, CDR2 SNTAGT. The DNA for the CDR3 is TGTGCCAGCAGTGACGGGGAAACAACGCAGTATTTT. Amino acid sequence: CASSDGETTQYF.

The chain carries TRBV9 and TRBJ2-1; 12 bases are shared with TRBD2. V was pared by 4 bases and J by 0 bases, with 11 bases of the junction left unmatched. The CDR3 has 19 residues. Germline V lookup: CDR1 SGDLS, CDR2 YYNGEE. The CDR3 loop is CASSPGTSGSSSSYNEQFF. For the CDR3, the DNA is TGTGCCAGCAGCCCAGGGACTAGCGGGTCCTCGAGCTCCTACAATGAGCAGTTCTTC.

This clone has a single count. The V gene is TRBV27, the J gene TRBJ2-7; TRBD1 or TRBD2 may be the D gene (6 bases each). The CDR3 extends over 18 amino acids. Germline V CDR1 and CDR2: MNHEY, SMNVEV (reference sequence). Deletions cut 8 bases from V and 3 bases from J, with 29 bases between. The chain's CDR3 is CASYPGAAGSWGYYEQYF. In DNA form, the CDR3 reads TGTGCCAGCTACCCGGGGGCAGCAGGGTCCTGGGGATACTACGAGCAGTACTTC.

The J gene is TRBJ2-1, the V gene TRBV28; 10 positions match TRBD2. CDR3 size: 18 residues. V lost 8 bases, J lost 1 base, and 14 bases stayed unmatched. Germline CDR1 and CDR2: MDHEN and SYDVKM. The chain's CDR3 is CASGRGVAGGLSYNEQFF. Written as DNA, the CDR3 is TGTGCCAGCGGAAGAGGGGTAGCGGGAGGTTTATCCTACAATGAGCAGTTCTTC.

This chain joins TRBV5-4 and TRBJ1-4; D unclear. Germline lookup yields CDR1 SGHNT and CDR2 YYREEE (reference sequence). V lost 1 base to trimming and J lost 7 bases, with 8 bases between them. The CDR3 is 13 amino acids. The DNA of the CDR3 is TGTGCCAGCAGCTTGTTCGGTATTGAAAAACTGTTTTTT. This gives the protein CASSLFGIEKLFF.

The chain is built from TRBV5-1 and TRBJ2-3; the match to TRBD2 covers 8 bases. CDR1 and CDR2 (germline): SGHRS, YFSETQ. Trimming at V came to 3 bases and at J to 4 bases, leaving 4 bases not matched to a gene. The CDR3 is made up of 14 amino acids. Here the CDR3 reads CASSSGLAADTQYF. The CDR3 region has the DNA TGCGCCAGCAGCTCCGGACTAGCCGCAGATACGCAGTATTTT.

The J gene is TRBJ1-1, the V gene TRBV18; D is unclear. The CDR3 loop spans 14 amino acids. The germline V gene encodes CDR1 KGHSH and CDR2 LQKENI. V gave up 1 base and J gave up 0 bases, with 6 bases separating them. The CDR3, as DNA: TGTGCCAGCTCACCACTCAACGTGAACACTGAAGCTTTCTTT. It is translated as CASSPLNVNTEAFF.

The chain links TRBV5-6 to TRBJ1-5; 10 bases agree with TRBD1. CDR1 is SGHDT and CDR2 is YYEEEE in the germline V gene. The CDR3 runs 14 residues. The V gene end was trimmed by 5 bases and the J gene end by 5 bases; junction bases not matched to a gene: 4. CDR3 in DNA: TGTGCCAGCAGACGGACAGGGGGGGATCAGCCCCAGCATTTT. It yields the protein CASRRTGGDQPQHF.

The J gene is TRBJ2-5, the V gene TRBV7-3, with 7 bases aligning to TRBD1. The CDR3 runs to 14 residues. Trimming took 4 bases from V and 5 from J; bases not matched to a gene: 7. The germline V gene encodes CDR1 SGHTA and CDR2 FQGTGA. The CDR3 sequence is CASSWTGPQETQYF. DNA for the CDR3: TGTGCCAGCAGCTGGACAGGACCCCAGGAGACCCAGTACTTC. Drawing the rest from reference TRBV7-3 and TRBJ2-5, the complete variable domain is GAGVSQTPSNKVTEKGKYVELRCDPISGHTALYWYRQSLGQGPEFLIYFQGTGAADDSGLPNDRFFAVRPEGSVSTLKIQRTERGDSAVYLCASSWTGPQETQYFGPGTRLLVL.

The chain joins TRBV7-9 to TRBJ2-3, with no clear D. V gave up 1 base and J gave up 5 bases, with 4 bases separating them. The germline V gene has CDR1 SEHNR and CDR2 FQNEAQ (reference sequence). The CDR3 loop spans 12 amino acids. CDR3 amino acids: CASSLVGDTQYF. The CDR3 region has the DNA TGTGCCAGCAGCTTAGTTGGAGATACGCAGTATTTT.

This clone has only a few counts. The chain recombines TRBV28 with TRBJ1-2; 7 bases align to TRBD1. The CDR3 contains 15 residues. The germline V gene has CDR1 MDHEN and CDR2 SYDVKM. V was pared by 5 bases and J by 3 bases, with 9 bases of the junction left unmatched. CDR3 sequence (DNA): TGTGCCAGCAGTCCGTGGACAGGTAGGGACTATGGCTACACCTTC. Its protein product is CASSPWTGRDYGYTF.

The CDR3 sequence: CATIPRPNTEAFF. The CDR3 nucleotides are TGTGCCACCATACCCCGTCCGAACACTGAAGCTTTCTTT. The chain recombines TRBV2 with TRBJ1-1; no clear D gene. This CDR3 has 13 amino acids. The germline V gene encodes CDR1 SNHLY and CDR2 FYNNEI. Trimming removed 10 bases at V and 1 base at J, with 13 bases between.

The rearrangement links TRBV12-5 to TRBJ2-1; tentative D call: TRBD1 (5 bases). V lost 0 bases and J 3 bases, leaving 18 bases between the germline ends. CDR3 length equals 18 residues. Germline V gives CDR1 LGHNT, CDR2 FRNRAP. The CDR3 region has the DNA TGTGCTAGTGGTTTGGTTTTAGCTGGGGCGCCCGGCTACAATGAGCAGTTCTTC. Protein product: CASGLVLAGAPGYNEQFF.

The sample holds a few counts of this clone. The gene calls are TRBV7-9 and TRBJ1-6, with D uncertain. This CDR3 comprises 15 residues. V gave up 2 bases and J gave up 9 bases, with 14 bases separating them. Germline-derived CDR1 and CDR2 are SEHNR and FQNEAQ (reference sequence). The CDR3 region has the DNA TGTGCCAGCAGCTTATTCGAGGGAGGCTCTTCACCCCTCCACTTT. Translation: CASSLFEGGSSPLHF.

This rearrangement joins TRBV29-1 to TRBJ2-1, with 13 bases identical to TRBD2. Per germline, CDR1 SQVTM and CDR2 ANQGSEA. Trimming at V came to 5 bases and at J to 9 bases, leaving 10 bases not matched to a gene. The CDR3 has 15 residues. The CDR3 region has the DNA TGCAGCGTTCGTAGGACTAGCGGGAGTTTCGGTGAGCAGTTCTTC. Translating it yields CSVRRTSGSFGEQFF.

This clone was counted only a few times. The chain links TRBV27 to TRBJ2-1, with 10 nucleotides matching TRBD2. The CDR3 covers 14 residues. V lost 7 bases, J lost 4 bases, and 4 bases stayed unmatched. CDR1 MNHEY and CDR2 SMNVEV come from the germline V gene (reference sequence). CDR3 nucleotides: TGTGCCAGCACCCGGACTAGCGGTTACAATGAGCAGTTCTTC. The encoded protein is CASTRTSGYNEQFF.